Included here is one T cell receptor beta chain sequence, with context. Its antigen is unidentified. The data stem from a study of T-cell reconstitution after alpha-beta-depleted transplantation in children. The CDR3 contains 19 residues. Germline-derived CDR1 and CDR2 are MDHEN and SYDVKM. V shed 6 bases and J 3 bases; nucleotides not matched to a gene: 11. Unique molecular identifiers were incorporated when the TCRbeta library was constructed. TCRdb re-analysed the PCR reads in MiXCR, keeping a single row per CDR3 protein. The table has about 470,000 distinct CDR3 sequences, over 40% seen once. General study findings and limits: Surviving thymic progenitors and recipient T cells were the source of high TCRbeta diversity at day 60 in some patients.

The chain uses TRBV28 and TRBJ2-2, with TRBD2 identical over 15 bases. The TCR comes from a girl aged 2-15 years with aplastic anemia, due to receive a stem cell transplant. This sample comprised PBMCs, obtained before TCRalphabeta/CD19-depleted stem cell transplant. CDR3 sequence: CASSPIWTSGGADTGELFF. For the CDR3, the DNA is TGTGCCAGCAGCCCGATCTGGACTAGCGGGGGGGCGGACACCGGGGAGCTGTTTTTT. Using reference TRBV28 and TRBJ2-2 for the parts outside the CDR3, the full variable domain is DVKVTQSSRYLVKRTGEKVFLECVQDMDHENMFWYRQDPGLGLRLIYFSYDVKMKEKGDIPEGYSVSREKKERFSLILESASTNQTSMYLCASSPIWTSGGADTGELFFGEGSRLTVL.